The sequence of this T cell receptor beta chain was determined in a study of blood T cells in healthy people across ages. Researchers isolated at least 7 million PBMCs per sample. The CDR3 totals 18 residues. With V trimmed by 4 bases and J by 6 bases, 14 bases remained unmatched. Germline V gene sequence: CDR1 LNHDA, CDR2 SQIVND (reference sequence). A second PCR, run for about 6 to 11 cycles, used a sample-barcoded 5' primer plus a J-beta primer mix. Every cDNA molecule bore a tag from a template-switch adaptor containing 12 random nucleotides. TCRdb processed the 5' RACE reads anew with MiXCR; each CDR3 protein has one entry. This table holds some 1,500,000 distinct CDR3 sequences, 42% found once.

Sequenced: blood. The sequence was collected from a woman aged 18-29 years in good health. J is TRBJ2-3 and V is TRBV19; 12 positions match TRBD2. CDR3 sequence reads: CASSNRGSSGGAVDTQYF. In nucleotides, the CDR3 is TGTGCCAGTAGTAACCGGGGGTCTAGCGGGGGGGCAGTGGATACGCAGTATTTT.